This T cell receptor (delta chain) was identified during a study of Vδ1+ human thymocytes. The sample holds a few counts of this clone. The antigen is unknown. The study, taken as a whole, reports: In the thymus, TRG and TRD repertoires looked highly polyclonal with Gaussian CDR3 lengths. Thymic delta-chain repertoires held roughly 20% Vdelta2 sequences and few Vdelta3, despite high sort purity.

Trimming took off 4 bases at V and 7 bases at J, with 25 bases between the two ends. The CDR3 loop spans 17 amino acids. The germline CDR1 and CDR2 sequences are TSWWSYY and QGS. Alphabeta T cells were depleted, then CD3+ Vdelta1+ Vdelta2- thymocytes were FACS-sorted. The template was reverse-transcribed extracted RNA. Pooled V-gene forward primers with one constant-region reverse primer generated the CDR3 amplicons by multiplex PCR. TCRdb re-called the multiplex PCR reads with CATT. The data contain more than 25,000 delta-chain clones, more than 6.5% of them seen just once; the ten biggest clones take up about 1%.

V and J are TRDV1 and TRDJ1; D perhaps matches TRDD2 (6 bases). The sample was Vdelta1+ gamma-delta thymocytes from the thymus. Subset denoted: FACS-sorted CD3+ TCRalphabeta- TCRVdelta1+ TCRVdelta2- thymocytes. The TCR sequence derives from a girl in the first two years of life who had congenital heart surgery. The CDR3 DNA is TGTGCTCTTGGGGCAGCCTTCCCCCTAGGGGTACGGGGTAAACTCATCTTT. Its protein is CALGAAFPLGVRGKLIF.